Following are 16 T cell receptor beta chains from one sample sequenced in a study of regulatory T cells in long-lasting Graves disease. Time point indicated: persistent/refractory GD, antithyroid drugs over 5 years with positive TRAb. Preparation of the TCR library used RNA extracted from PBMCs. With iRepertoire HTBI primers and Arm-PCR of CDR3 regions, TCR beta libraries were built. TCRdb used MiXCR to reprocess the multiplex PCR reads, holding one entry per CDR3 protein. The table lists under 500,000 distinct CDR3 sequences, around 20% of them singletons. Specimen: peripheral blood mononuclear cells (PBMCs), collected when the disease was refractory, from a patient treated with antithyroid drugs. The receptors shown here come from a female donor with Graves disease.

This clonotype was recorded at least ten times. The chain has TRBV27 and TRBJ1-6; 7 bases fit TRBD1. The length of the CDR3 is 15 residues. Looked up from germline, CDR1 is MNHEY and CDR2 is SMNVEV (reference sequence). After removal of 3 bases from V and 7 bases from J, the junction contained 6 bases not matched to a gene. CDR3 amino acids: CASSLDRLSNSPLHF. The CDR3 nucleotides are TGTGCCAGCAGTTTGGACAGGTTGTCGAATTCACCCCTCCACTTT.

This chain joins TRBV11-2 and TRBJ2-2, with D perhaps matching TRBD2 (7 bases). Trimming pared 5 bases from V and 6 bases from J, leaving 19 bases between. The CDR3 has 16 amino acids. Germline loops: CDR1 SGHAT, CDR2 FQNNGV. In DNA, the CDR3 is TGTGCCAGCAGCACAGCCGGGGGGCGCGGACCCGGGGAGCTGTTTTTT. Translating it yields CASSTAGGRGPGELFF.

CDR3: CASSPTGTSGTNYEQYF. The CDR3 DNA follows: TGTGCCAGCAGTCCTACTGGCACTAGCGGGACAAACTACGAGCAGTACTTC. The gene calls are TRBV6-1 and TRBJ2-7, with 10 bases identical to TRBD2. The CDR3 covers 17 residues. Germline-derived CDR1 and CDR2 are MNHNS and SASEGT. J was trimmed by 3 bases and V by 5 bases; bases with no gene match: 13.

This clonotype showed up many times. V usage is TRBV20-1 and J usage is TRBJ1-6, with 8 bases identical to TRBD1. CDR3 length: 14 amino acids. Germline trimming cut 6 bases from V and 8 bases from J; bases unmatched to any gene: 9. The germline CDR1 and CDR2 sequences are DFQATT and SNEGSKA (reference sequence). The CDR3 coding sequence is TGCAGTGCCAAGCAGGGGGCCGGATATTCACCCCTCCACTTT. This sequence encodes CSAKQGAGYSPLHF.

V is TRBV6-1 and J is TRBJ1-5; tentative D call: TRBD1 (5 bases). The V end lost 6 bases, the J end lost 3 bases, and 15 bases lay between the germline ends. The V gene's germline CDR1 is MNHNS and CDR2 SASEGT. The CDR3 extends over 15 amino acids. CDR3 nucleotides: TGTGCCAGCAGGGGTACGACAGACATCAATCAGCCCCAGCATTTT. Amino acids: CASRGTTDINQPQHF.

This clonotype was recorded at least ten times. The chain is built from TRBV11-2 and TRBJ2-5; possibly TRBD2 for D (6 bases). The CDR3 has 14 amino acids. From germline, CDR1 is SGHAT and CDR2 FQNNGV. Trimming removed 6 bases at V and 5 bases at J, with 16 bases between. CDR3 in DNA: TGTGCCAGCAGTCTGCCGGACTACCTCGAGACCCAGTACTTC. Amino acid sequence: CASSLPDYLETQYF.

This clonotype was observed at least ten times. The V gene is TRBV28, the J gene TRBJ1-2; D gene uncertain. Between the trimmed V and J ends, which lost 6 bases and 7 bases, there was a span of 9 bases. Germline V gives CDR1 MDHEN, CDR2 SYDVKM. The CDR3 runs to 11 residues. This chain's CDR3 is CASSQTRGYTF. CDR3 sequence (DNA): TGTGCCAGCAGCCAAACCCGTGGCTACACCTTC.

This clonotype was seen a handful of times. This rearrangement joins TRBV7-8 to TRBJ1-2; D gene ambiguous. Trimming left V 5 bases short and J 0 bases short, with 13 bases between. This CDR3 spans 15 amino acids. CDR1 is SGHVS, CDR2 FQNEAQ, per germline. The CDR3 coding sequence is TGTGCCAGCAGCGAGAGGGTCGATACTAACTATGGCTACACCTTC. As protein: CASSERVDTNYGYTF.

In its sample, this clonotype was seen many times. The chain couples TRBV6-2 or TRBV6-3 to TRBJ2-7; no clear D gene. Trimming took off 3 bases at V and 4 bases at J, with 13 bases between the two ends. In germline, CDR1 is MNHEY, CDR2 SVGEGT. The CDR3 totals 14 residues. CDR3 DNA sequence: TGTGCCAGCAGTTATGGCTATACGCGTTACGAGCAGTACTTC. Translating gives CASSYGYTRYEQYF.

This clonotype was detected a few times. The chain has TRBV7-2 and TRBJ1-1, with 8 bases identical to TRBD1. The CDR3 runs to 13 residues. Germline-derived CDR1 and CDR2 are SGHTA and FQGNSA. V lost 6 bases and J lost 7; bases outside the gene matches: 7. This CDR3 reads CASSLQGGDEAFF. For the CDR3, the DNA is TGTGCCAGCAGTTTACAGGGGGGGGATGAAGCTTTCTTT.

This clonotype came up many times. The chain combines TRBV28 with TRBJ2-7; 11 bases align to TRBD1. The CDR3 is made up of 14 amino acids. Germline V gene sequence: CDR1 MDHEN, CDR2 SYDVKM. V shed 5 bases and J 8 bases; nucleotides not matched to a gene: 8. This CDR3 is CASSPLGTGGKQYF. The CDR3 DNA reads TGTGCCAGCAGTCCCCTGGGGACAGGGGGAAAGCAGTACTTC.

The V gene is TRBV19, the J gene TRBJ2-7, with D possibly TRBD2 on 5 matching bases. The CDR3 is made up of 15 amino acids. Germline loops: CDR1 LNHDA, CDR2 SQIVND (reference sequence). V was shortened by 3 bases and J by 1 base, with 13 bases between the two germline ends. The CDR3 here is CASSMALRGSYEQYF. In DNA, the CDR3 is TGTGCCAGTAGTATGGCCCTACGCGGGTCCTACGAGCAGTACTTC.

This clonotype turned up a few times. V gene TRBV6-2 or TRBV6-3 combines with J gene TRBJ2-4; perhaps TRBD2 as D (5 bases). The germline V gene has CDR1 MNHEY and CDR2 SVGEGT. V shed 8 bases and J shed 3 bases, with 17 bases lying between them. This CDR3 is 15 amino acids long. The CDR3 loop is CASAREWEIKNIQYF. The CDR3 nucleotides read TGTGCCAGCGCGAGAGAGTGGGAGATCAAAAACATTCAGTACTTC.

On this clonotype itself: One base away lies a much larger clone, so this may be a sequencing read error. The chain has TRBV6-9 and TRBJ1-4, with unresolved D. In germline, CDR1 is MNHGY, CDR2 SVAAGI. This CDR3 spans 16 amino acids. In DNA form, the CDR3 reads TGTGCCAGCAGTTCCGGGGAGGCCCTTACTAATGAAAAACCGTTTTTT. Protein sequence: CASSSGEALTNEKPFF.

This clonotype was seen only a few times. In nucleotides, the CDR3 is TGTGCCAGCAAAATCGCCAGCCACTCTGGGGCCAACGTCCTGACTTTC. Translated: CASKIASHSGANVLTF. The rearrangement links TRBV27 to TRBJ2-6; unclear D gene. The CDR3 has 16 residues. The germline CDR1 and CDR2 sequences are MNHEY and SMNVEV (reference sequence). V lost 7 bases to trimming and J lost 0 bases, with 13 bases between them.

The chain is built from TRBV5-1 and TRBJ2-7; the D gene is possibly TRBD2 (5 bases). This CDR3 has 17 residues. V lost 0 bases and J 3 bases, leaving 19 bases between the germline ends. From germline, CDR1 is SGHRS and CDR2 YFSETQ. The CDR3 DNA reads as TGCGCCAGCAGCTTGGGGTCAGGTCTCGGGATCCTCTACGAGCAGTACTTC. This codes for CASSLGSGLGILYEQYF.